This T cell receptor beta chain was captured by sequencing in a study of cytomegalovirus exposure and HLA in healthy donors. Study-level findings and limits: Association with HLA alleles at 0.05 false discovery rate was found for about 17,000 TCR beta sequences in a later analysis.

CDR3 size: 16 residues. Trimming took 4 bases from V and 5 from J, leaving 19 bases between them. Germline loops: CDR1 MGHRA, CDR2 YSYEKL. Worth noting for this clone: Its antigen is currently unknown.

The study ran its PCR with 60 Vbeta and 13 Jbeta primers. Measured with immunoSEQ multiplex PCR; TCRdb has only the in-frame clones, and not every one. The sample has about 280,000 clones, 70% to 90% seen once. V is TRBV4-1 and J is TRBJ2-3, with D maybe TRBD2 (6 bases). The sequence derives from a young woman in good health and CMV-seronegative. Sequencing input: PBMCs. The CDR3 spells CASSPRGRLGQDTQYF. The CDR3 DNA reads TGCGCCAGCAGCCCTAGAGGGCGACTAGGGCAAGATACGCAGTATTTT.